The 11 T cell receptor beta chains reported below all come from one sample, sequenced in a study of cytomegalovirus exposure and HLA in healthy donors. Assay used: immunoSEQ multiplex PCR; TCRdb lists only in-frame clones, some missing. The repertoire includes 190,000 or so clones, about 86% of them detected once, and 2.5% to 3% sits in the top ten. The sequenced sample was PBMCs. The receptors stem from a woman under 30 in good health and CMV-seropositive.

This clone has a handful of counts. This chain links TRBV5-5 with TRBJ1-6; D ambiguous. The CDR3 is 14 residues long. CDR1 SGHKS and CDR2 YYEKEE come from the germline V gene (reference sequence). V was clipped by 6 bases and J by 7 bases, with 14 bases between them. The CDR3 here is CASTKDGKNSPLHF. The CDR3 DNA sequence: TGTGCCAGCACCAAGGACGGGAAGAATTCACCCCTCCACTTT.

The CDR3 here is CASSVSPADNTEAFF. The DNA for the CDR3 is TGTGCCAGCAGCGTTTCCCCGGCGGATAACACTGAAGCTTTCTTT. V usage is TRBV9 and J usage is TRBJ1-1; D uncertain. The CDR3 consists of 15 residues. From germline, CDR1 is SGDLS and CDR2 YYNGEE. V was shortened by 2 bases and J by 2 bases, with 13 bases between the two germline ends.

This chain uses TRBV9 with TRBJ1-2; tentatively, D is TRBD1 (5 bases). The V end was cut by 0 bases, the J end by 8 bases, with 17 bases between. CDR1 SGDLS and CDR2 YYNGEE come from the germline V gene. The CDR3 is made up of 15 amino acids. The CDR3 sequence is CASSVAGSGSRGYTF. For the CDR3, the DNA is TGTGCCAGCAGCGTAGCTGGGTCAGGGTCTCGGGGCTACACCTTC.

This clone was detected a few times. J is TRBJ1-2 and V is TRBV4-1; no clear D gene. CDR3 size: 15 residues. CDR1 and CDR2 from the germline V gene are MGHRA and YSYEKL. V shed 1 base and J shed 11 bases, with 20 bases lying between them. CDR3 sequence reads: CASSQVLGKGAQYTF. CDR3 DNA: TGCGCCAGCAGCCAAGTTCTCGGGAAAGGAGCCCAATACACCTTC.

This chain connects TRBV4-2 to TRBJ1-2, with TRBD1 matching 8 bases. The length of the CDR3 is 13 residues. Germline V CDR1 and CDR2: LGHNA, YNFKEQ. Losses at the gene ends were 4 bases for V and 8 bases for J; bases not matched to a gene: 6. CDR3 DNA sequence: TGTGCCAGCAGCCCAGGGGGCGTTGGGGGCTACACCTTC. Its protein product is CASSPGGVGGYTF.

The V call is TRBV6-6, the J call TRBJ1-6; D remains unclear. The CDR3 has 16 amino acids. CDR1 MNHNY and CDR2 SVGAGI come from the germline V gene (reference sequence). Trimming stripped 8 bases from V and 6 bases from J, with 20 bases between. CDR3 nucleotide sequence: TGTGCCAGCTCACCCGGGAGCAAGACTCGTAATTCACCCCTCCACTTT. Translated, it gives CASSPGSKTRNSPLHF.

The rearrangement uses TRBV10-1 and TRBJ2-1, with 14 bases aligning to TRBD2. V shed 7 bases and J 6 bases; nucleotides not matched to a gene: 5. This CDR3 has 15 amino acids. The germline V gene encodes CDR1 WNHNN and CDR2 SYGVQD (reference sequence). CDR3 DNA: TGCGCCAGCAACCCAGGACTAGCGGGGGGCAATGAGCAGTTCTTC. As protein: CASNPGLAGGNEQFF.

The genes are TRBV14 and TRBJ2-7; D call uncertain. Germline V gene lookup returns CDR1 SGHDN and CDR2 FVKESK. Trimming took 3 bases from V and 3 from J, leaving 12 bases between them. The CDR3 runs to 14 residues. CDR3 nucleotide sequence: TGTGCCAGCAGCCAGTACAGCCTAAACTACGAGCAGTACTTC. As protein: CASSQYSLNYEQYF.

The chain couples TRBV15 to TRBJ1-1; 12 bases match TRBD1. Trimming removed 3 bases from V and 4 bases from J; junction bases left unmatched: 6. This CDR3 has 16 amino acids. In germline, CDR1 is LNHNV, CDR2 YYDKDF (reference sequence). CDR3 loop: CATSRGQGASFTEAFF. The CDR3 DNA follows: TGTGCCACCAGCAGGGGACAGGGGGCGTCTTTCACTGAAGCTTTCTTT.

The CDR3 spells CASSGSSYNEQFF. CDR3 nucleotide sequence: TGTGCCAGCAGTGGTAGCTCCTACAATGAGCAGTTCTTC. The chain joins TRBV25-1 to TRBJ2-1; D is uncertain. Trimming stripped 4 bases from V and 0 bases from J, with 4 bases between. The CDR3 spans 13 residues. Germline CDR1 and CDR2: MGHDK and SYGVNS.

The chain has TRBV2 and TRBJ2-3; 9 bases map to TRBD2. This CDR3 region has 15 residues. Germline assignment: CDR1 SNHLY and CDR2 FYNNEI. V dropped 4 bases and J dropped 7; count of bases not matched to a gene: 9. CDR3 DNA: TGTGCCAGCAGTGCACCCGGACTAGCGCGCTATACGCAGTATTTT. Protein: CASSAPGLARYTQYF.